This entry is about one T cell receptor beta chain. Its antigen is not identified. This sample is drawn from a study of siplizumab effects on memory and regulatory T cells. Assay: immunoSEQ multiplex PCR; the TCRdb copy retains only in-frame clones and omits some. The sample yields some 15,000 clones, 40% to 55% seen once. The cells of the mixed lymphocyte reaction underwent a roughly six-day coculture at 37°C. The CDR3 length is 14 residues. V lost 6 bases to trimming and J lost 0 bases; unmatched junction nucleotides: 3. Looked up from germline, CDR1 is MNHEY and CDR2 is SMNVEV (reference sequence). Material for sequencing was CFSE-low (dividing) CD4+ T cells sorted from an allogeneic mixed lymphocyte reaction. The V gene is TRBV27, the J gene TRBJ1-1; 8 bases are shared with TRBD1. This receptor was identified in a human donor in good health; the cells came from an allogeneic mixed lymphocyte reaction. Some clones in this sample may be carry-over from other donors' samples. The CDR3 region has the DNA TGTGCCAGCAGAAAGACAGGGGTGAACACTGAAGCTTTCTTT. Its translation is CASRKTGVNTEAFF.